The table lists the clone carrying this TCR beta chain with a few counts. V dropped 6 bases and J dropped 6 bases, with 18 bases sitting between them. CDR1 DFQATT and CDR2 SNEGSKA come from the germline V gene (reference sequence). This CDR3 has 13 amino acids. Healthy Caucasian individuals from Russia aged about 6 to 90 were enrolled as donors. The entry originates in a study of blood T cells in healthy people across ages. Study-wide context: Template switching caught about one barcoded beta molecule for each two T cells.

PCR was performed a second time for about 7 to 12 cycles using a sample-barcoded 5' primer and a J-beta primer mix. Via MiXCR, TCRdb re-called the 5' RACE reads, giving one row per CDR3 protein. The sample consists of approximately 1,700,000 distinct CDR3 sequences, roughly two fifths of them appearing once. The V gene is TRBV20-1, the J gene TRBJ2-7; tentative D call: TRBD1 (5 bases). The sequencing sample was made of blood. The TCR sequence derives from a human donor in good health. The chain's CDR3 is CSAHLSRAAEQYF. The CDR3 coding sequence is TGCAGTGCCCACCTTTCCAGGGCTGCCGAGCAGTACTTC.